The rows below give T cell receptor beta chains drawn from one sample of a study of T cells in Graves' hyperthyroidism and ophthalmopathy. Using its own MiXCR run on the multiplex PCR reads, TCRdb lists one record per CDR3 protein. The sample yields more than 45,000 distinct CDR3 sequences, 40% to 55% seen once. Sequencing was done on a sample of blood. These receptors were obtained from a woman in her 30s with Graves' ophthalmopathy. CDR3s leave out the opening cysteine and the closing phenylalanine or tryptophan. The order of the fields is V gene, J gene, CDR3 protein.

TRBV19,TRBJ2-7,ASRGQGTHEQY
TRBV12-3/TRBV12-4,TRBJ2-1,ASSFESGNEQF
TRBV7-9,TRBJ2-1,ASSLGDNYNEQF
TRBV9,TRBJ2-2,ASSVEGPGQGTGELF
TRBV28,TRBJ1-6,ASSLGRGLSPLH
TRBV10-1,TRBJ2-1,ASSESGHRQF
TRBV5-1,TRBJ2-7,ASSLRQGSTYEQY
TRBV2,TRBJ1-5,ASSEAWGGNQPQH
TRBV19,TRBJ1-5,ASTVVTAAQPQH
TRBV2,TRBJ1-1,ASMPRTGGGTEAF